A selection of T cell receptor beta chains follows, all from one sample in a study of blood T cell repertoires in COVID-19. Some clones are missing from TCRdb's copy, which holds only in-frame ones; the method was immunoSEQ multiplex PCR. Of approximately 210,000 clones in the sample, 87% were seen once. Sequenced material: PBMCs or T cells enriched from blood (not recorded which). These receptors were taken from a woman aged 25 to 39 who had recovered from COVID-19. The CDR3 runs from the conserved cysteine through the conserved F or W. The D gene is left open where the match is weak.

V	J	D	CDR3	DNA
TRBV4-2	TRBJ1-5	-	CASSQGRGESEHF	TGTGCCAGCAGCCAAGGTCGTGGGGAGAGCGAGCATTTT
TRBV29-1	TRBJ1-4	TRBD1	CSCTGVTNEKLFF	TGCAGCTGTACAGGGGTTACTAATGAAAAACTGTTTTTT
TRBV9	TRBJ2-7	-	CASSPTGSSYEQYF	TGTGCCAGCAGCCCCACGGGAAGCTCCTACGAGCAGTACTTC
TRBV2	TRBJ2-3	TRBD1	CASGDRGTPDTQYF	TGTGCCAGCGGGGACAGGGGGACCCCAGATACGCAGTATTTT
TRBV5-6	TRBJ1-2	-	CASSLRQLYGYTF	TGTGCCAGCAGCTTGCGACAGTTATATGGCTACACCTTC
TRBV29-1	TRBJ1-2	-	CSVPGQISYGYTF	TGCAGCGTCCCGGGACAAATAAGCTATGGCTACACCTTC
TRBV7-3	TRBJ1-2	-	CASSLNTGNGF	TGTGCCAGCAGCTTAAACACAGGCAACGGATTC
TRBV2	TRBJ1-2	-	CASSPWSGPANYGYTF	TGTGCCAGCAGTCCATGGTCAGGGCCTGCTAACTATGGCTACACCTTC
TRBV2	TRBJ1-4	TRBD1	CASLRDRNEKLFF	TGTGCCAGCCTCCGGGACAGGAATGAAAAACTGTTTTTT
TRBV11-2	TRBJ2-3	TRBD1	CASSRNGQGAPADTQYF	TGTGCCAGCAGCCGAAACGGACAGGGGGCGCCTGCAGATACGCAGTATTTT
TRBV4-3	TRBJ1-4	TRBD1	CASSQSRGLGVEKLFF	TGCGCCAGCAGCCAGAGTAGGGGGCTAGGAGTTGAAAAACTGTTTTTT
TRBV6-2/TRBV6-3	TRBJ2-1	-	CASSSGLLVGEQFF	TGTGCCAGCAGTTCGGGACTTCTCGTTGGTGAGCAGTTCTTC
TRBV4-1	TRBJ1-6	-	CASSQDTFNSPLHF	TGCGCCAGCAGCCAAGACACTTTCAATTCACCCCTCCACTTT
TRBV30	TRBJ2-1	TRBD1	CAWRIETGGLIYNEQFF	TGTGCCTGGAGAATAGAGACAGGGGGGCTTATCTACAATGAGCAGTTCTTC
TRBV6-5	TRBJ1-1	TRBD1	CASSSEGQGEAFF	TGTGCCAGCAGTTCCGAGGGACAGGGTGAAGCTTTCTTT
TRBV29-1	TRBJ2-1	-	CSVGLGPRSEQFF	TGCAGCGTGGGACTCGGCCCTCGGTCTGAGCAGTTCTTC